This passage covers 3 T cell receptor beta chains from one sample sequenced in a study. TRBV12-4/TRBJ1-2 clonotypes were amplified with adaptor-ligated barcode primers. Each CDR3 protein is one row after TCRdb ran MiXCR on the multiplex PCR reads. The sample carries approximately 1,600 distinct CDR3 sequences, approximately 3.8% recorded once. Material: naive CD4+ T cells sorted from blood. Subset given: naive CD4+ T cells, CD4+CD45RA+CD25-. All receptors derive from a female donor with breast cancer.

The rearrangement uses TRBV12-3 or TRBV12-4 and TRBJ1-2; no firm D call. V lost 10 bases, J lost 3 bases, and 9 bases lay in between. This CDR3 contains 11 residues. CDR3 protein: CATRVDYGYTF. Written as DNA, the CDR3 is TGTGCCACCCGGGTGGACTATGGCTACACCTTC.

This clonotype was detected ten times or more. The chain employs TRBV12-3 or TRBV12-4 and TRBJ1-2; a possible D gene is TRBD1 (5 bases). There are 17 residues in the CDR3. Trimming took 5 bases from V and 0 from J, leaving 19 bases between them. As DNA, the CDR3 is TGTGCCAGCAGTGTCCCTCTTTTACAGGCGCCTAACTATGGCTACACCTTC. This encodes CASSVPLLQAPNYGYTF.

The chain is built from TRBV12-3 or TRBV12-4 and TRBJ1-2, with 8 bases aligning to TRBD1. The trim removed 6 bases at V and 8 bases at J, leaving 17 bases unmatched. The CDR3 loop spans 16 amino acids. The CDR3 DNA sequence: TGTGCCAGCAGCCCAGGACAGGGTCAATACACCGACGGCTACACCTTC. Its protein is CASSPGQGQYTDGYTF.